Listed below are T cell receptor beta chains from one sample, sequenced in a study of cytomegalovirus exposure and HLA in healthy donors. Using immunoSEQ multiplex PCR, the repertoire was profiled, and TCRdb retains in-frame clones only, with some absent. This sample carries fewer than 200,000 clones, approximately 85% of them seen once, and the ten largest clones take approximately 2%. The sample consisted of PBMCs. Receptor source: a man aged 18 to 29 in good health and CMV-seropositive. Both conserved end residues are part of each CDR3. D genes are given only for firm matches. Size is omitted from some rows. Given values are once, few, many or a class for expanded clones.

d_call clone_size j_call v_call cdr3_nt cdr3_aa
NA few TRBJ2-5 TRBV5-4 TGTGCCAGCAGCCCCCGCCCGTCGGTAGAGACCCAGTACTTC CASSPRPSVETQYF
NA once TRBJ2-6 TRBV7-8 TGTGCCAGCAGCTTAGTCCACTGGACAGAAGCCAACGTCCTGACTTTC CASSLVHWTEANVLTF
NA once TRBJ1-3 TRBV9 TGTGCCAGCAGCGTAGCCGGCAGGGGCGGAAACACCATATATTTT CASSVAGRGGNTIYF
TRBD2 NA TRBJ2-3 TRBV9 TGTGCCAGCAGCGTAGCGGGGGGGCCTTTGGATACGCAGTATTTT CASSVAGGPLDTQYF
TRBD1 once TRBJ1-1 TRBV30 TGTGCCTGGAGTGCTGGGACAGCAAACACTGAAGCTTTCTTT CAWSAGTANTEAFF
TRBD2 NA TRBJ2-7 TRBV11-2 TGTGCCAGCAGCCAACTAGCGGTCTCCTACGAGCAGTACTTC CASSQLAVSYEQYF
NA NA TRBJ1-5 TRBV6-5 TGTGCCAGCAGGTTAAATAGCAATCAGCCCCAGCATTTT CASRLNSNQPQHF
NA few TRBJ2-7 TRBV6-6 TGTGCCAGCAGTTACCGCGCGACCTACGAGCAGTACTTC CASSYRATYEQYF
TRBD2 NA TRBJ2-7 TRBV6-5 TGTGCCAGCAGTTACCCAGGGAGGGACCCCCGGGACGAGCAGTACTTC CASSYPGRDPRDEQYF
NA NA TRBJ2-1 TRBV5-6 TGTGCCAGCAGCCCCGGACAGAATGAGCAGTTCTTC CASSPGQNEQFF
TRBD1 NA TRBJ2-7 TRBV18 TGTGCCAGCTCACCACCGTGGGACAGCTACGAGCAGTACTTC CASSPPWDSYEQYF
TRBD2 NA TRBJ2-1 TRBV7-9 TGTGCCAGCAGCTTAAAAACGACCGCGGGGGGCGGCAATGAGCAGTTCTTC CASSLKTTAGGGNEQFF
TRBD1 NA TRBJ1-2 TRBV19 TGTGCCAGTAGTATAAGGGGGCCGGGTGGTGGCTACACCTTC CASSIRGPGGGYTF
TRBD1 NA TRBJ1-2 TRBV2 TGTGCCAGCAGTCTTGAGACAGGGGGCGGGGGCTATGGCTACACCTTC CASSLETGGGGYGYTF
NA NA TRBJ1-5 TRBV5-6 TGTGCCAGCAGCTTGTCCGGTCAGCCCCAGCATTTT CASSLSGQPQHF
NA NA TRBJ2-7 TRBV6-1 TGTGCCAGCCTGCAATGGCCTGCCTCCTACGAGCAGTACTTC CASLQWPASYEQYF
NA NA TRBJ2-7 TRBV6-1 TGTGCCAGCAGTGAGGGGGCAAGGTACGAGCAGTACTTC CASSEGARYEQYF
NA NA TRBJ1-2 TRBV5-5 TGTGCCAGCAGCTTGAACCCGACAGGCTCCTATGGCTACACCTTC CASSLNPTGSYGYTF
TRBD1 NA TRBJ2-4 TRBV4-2 TGTGCCAGCAGCCATACAGGGGGCCTAGCCAAAAACAGTCAGTACTTC CASSHTGGLAKNSQYF
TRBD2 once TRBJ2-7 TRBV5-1 TGCGCCAGCAGCTTGATACCTAGCGGGGGTTATGATCGAGACGAGCAGTACTTC CASSLIPSGGYDRDEQYF
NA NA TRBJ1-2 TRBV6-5 TGTGCCAGCAGTTACGGTGCGGGAAACTATGGCTACACCTTC CASSYGAGNYGYTF
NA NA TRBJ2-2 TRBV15 TGTGCCACCAGCAGGGGAGACGGGGAGCTGTTTTTT CATSRGDGELFF
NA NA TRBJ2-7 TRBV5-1 TGCGCCAGCAGGCCAATCGGGGGCTCCTACGAGCAGTACTTC CASRPIGGSYEQYF
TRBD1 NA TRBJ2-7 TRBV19 TGTGCCAGTAGTATGGGACAGACCTACGAGCAGTACTTC CASSMGQTYEQYF
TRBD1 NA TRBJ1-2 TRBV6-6 TGTGCCAGCAGTTACCCCGGGACAGGGTATGGCTACACCTTC CASSYPGTGYGYTF
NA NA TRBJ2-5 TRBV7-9 TGTGCCAGCAGCTTTTATAGAGAGACCCAGTACTTC CASSFYRETQYF
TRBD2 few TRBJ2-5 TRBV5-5 TGTGCCAGCAGCTCACGACTAGCTGGGCCAGAGACCCAGTACTTC CASSSRLAGPETQYF
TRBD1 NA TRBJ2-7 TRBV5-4 TGTGCCAGCAGCTTCGACAGGGGCCCTTACTACGAGCAGTACTTC CASSFDRGPYYEQYF
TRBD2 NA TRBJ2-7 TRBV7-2 TGTGCCAGCAGCTTAGAAGCCGGGGGGGTCTACGAGCAGTACTTC CASSLEAGGVYEQYF
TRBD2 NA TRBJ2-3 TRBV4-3 TGCGCCAGCAGCCACTGCGCGGGGGGGCCAGATACGCAGTATTTT CASSHCAGGPDTQYF
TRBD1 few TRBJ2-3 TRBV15 TGTGCCACCAGCAGAGGATGGACAGGATACACAGATACGCAGTATTTT CATSRGWTGYTDTQYF
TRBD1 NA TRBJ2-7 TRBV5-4 TGTGCCAGCAGCGGGGACAGGGCCTCGTCCTACGAGCAGTACTTC CASSGDRASSYEQYF
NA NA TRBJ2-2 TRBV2 TGTGCCAGCAGTGAGGCTAGCGCCGGGGAGCTGTTTTTT CASSEASAGELFF
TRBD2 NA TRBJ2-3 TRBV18 TGTGCCAGCTCATCGATGACTAGCGGGGGGGCCACAGATACGCAGTATTTT CASSSMTSGGATDTQYF
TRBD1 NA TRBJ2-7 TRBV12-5 TGTGCTAGTGGGGGGACAGGGGCCCGCTACGAGCAGTACTTC CASGGTGARYEQYF
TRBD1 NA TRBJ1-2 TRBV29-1 TGCAGCGTTAACGGAAATATCAGGGGGAGCTACACCTTC CSVNGNIRGSYTF
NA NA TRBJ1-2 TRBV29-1 TGCAGCGTTAGAGGGCAGGTCTCCTCCGGCTACACCTTC CSVRGQVSSGYTF
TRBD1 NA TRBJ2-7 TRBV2 TGTGCCAGCAGGAAGGGACAGGGGGTAAGCGAGCAGTACTTC CASRKGQGVSEQYF
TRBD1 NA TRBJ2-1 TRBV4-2 TGTGCCAGCAGCCAAATGCAGGGGGAAAACAATGAGCAGTTCTTC CASSQMQGENNEQFF
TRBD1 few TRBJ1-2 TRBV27 TGTGCCAGCAGTAGTATAGGGGACAGCGCTAACTATGGCTACACCTTC CASSSIGDSANYGYTF
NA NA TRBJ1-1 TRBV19 TGTGCCAGTAGTATAGAAGGGGGTAGGACTGAAGCTTTCTTT CASSIEGGRTEAFF
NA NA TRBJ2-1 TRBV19 TGTGCCAGTAGTACCAGTTTTACGGGGGGCCTCAATGAGCAGTTCTTC CASSTSFTGGLNEQFF
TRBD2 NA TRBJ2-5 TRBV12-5 TGTGCTAGTGGTTTGGAGGGGGCGACTAGCGGGGGGGCCGGGGAGACCCAGTACTTC CASGLEGATSGGAGETQYF
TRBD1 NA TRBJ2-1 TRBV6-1 TGTGCCAGCAGCCCGGACAGGGGGACTTACAATGAGCAGTTCTTC CASSPDRGTYNEQFF
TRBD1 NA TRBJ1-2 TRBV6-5 TGTGCCAGCAGTAATGACGGGACAGCCTATGGCTACACCTTC CASSNDGTAYGYTF
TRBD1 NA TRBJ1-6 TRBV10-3 TGTGCCATCAGTGGAGCCGGGACAGGGATCTCACCCCTCCACTTT CAISGAGTGISPLHF
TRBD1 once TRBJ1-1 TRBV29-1 TGCAGCACCACGGGACAGGGAGGGATTATGAACACTGAAGCTTTCTTT CSTTGQGGIMNTEAFF
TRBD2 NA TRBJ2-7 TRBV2 TGTGCCAGCAGTGAATGGGGGGGTACCTACGAGCAGTACTTC CASSEWGGTYEQYF
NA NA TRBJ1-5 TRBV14 TGTGCCAGCAGCCAAGATTATCATCAGCCCCAGCATTTT CASSQDYHQPQHF
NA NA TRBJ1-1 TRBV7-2 TGTGCCAGCAGCTCGCGCCCGACAGTGTTCCGGGCTTTCTTT CASSSRPTVFRAFF
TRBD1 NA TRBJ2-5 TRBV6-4 TGTGCCAGCAGTGCTACAGGGGGAACTCAAGAGACCCAGTACTTC CASSATGGTQETQYF
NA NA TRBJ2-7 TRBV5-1 TGCGCCAGCAGCTTTTTGAGCTCCTACGAGCAGTACTTC CASSFLSSYEQYF
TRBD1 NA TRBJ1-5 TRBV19 TGTGCCAGTAGATCCGGGACAGGGAAGCAGCCCCAGCATTTT CASRSGTGKQPQHF
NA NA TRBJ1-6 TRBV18 TGTGCCAGCTCACCCTTAACATCCCCTCCATTCCACTTT CASSPLTSPPFHF
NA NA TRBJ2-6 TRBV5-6 TGTGCCAGCAGCTTAAGCCGTTCTGGATCGGATGGGGCCAACGGCCTGACTTTC CASSLSRSGSDGANGLTF